This section outlines one T cell receptor (beta chain) sequence together with its context. What it recognizes is unknown. This entry belongs to a study of Tregs in tolerant kidney transplant recipients. Study results and caveats: Validation in larger populations is needed because few patients were studied. Tregs expanded with activated donor B cells seemed most donor-specific. No direct test of biological reproducibility was done here.

Unstimulated Tregs (CD4+CD25+CD127-) and CD4+CD25- non-Tregs were sorted from PBMCs. The table came from immunoSEQ multiplex PCR; TCRdb's copy has only in-frame clones and leaves some out. Of around 120,000 clones listed, approximately 90% were seen once; the top ten hold approximately 0.6%. Sequenced material: CD4+ T cells from blood. The receptor was derived from a human donor in good health.

The CDR3 region is CASSYSRGARGNGYTF. CDR3 DNA sequence: TGTGCCAGCAGTTACTCGAGGGGGGCGAGGGGTAATGGCTACACCTTC. The rearrangement joins TRBV6-5 to TRBJ1-2; TRBD1 is a possible D gene (6 bases). CDR3 length equals 16 residues. Germline V gives CDR1 MNHEY, CDR2 SVGAGI. V was cut by 0 bases and J by 6 bases, with 17 bases left in between.